A selection of T cell receptor beta chains follows, all from one sample in a study of long-term antiretroviral therapy in people with HIV. Using immunoSEQ multiplex PCR, the repertoire was profiled, and TCRdb retains in-frame clones only, with some absent. The sample lists roughly 15,000 clones; 76% were seen once. The sequencing used unsorted PBMCs, collected 3.1 years after starting antiretroviral therapy. All receptors come from a man aged 40-49 years with HIV. CDR3s include the opening cysteine and the closing phenylalanine or tryptophan. Each record gives: D gene, J gene, clone size, V gene, CDR3 protein, CDR3 DNA. The D gene is left open where the match is weak. Expanded clones are given a class, and other clones once, few, many or no size at all.

. | TRBJ1-1 | . | TRBV5-1 | CASSLRQAPNTEAFF | TGCGCCAGCAGCTTGCGACAGGCGCCGAACACTGAAGCTTTCTTT
. | TRBJ1-1 | . | TRBV25-1 | CASGTENAEAFF | TGTGCCAGCGGTACAGAGAACGCTGAAGCTTTCTTT
. | TRBJ2-7 | few | TRBV5-8 | CASSRTAYEQYF | TGTGCCAGCAGCCGGACAGCTTACGAGCAGTACTTC
. | TRBJ2-2 | . | TRBV9 | CASSVGRGPDTGELFF | TGTGCCAGCAGCGTAGGTCGGGGGCCAGACACCGGGGAGCTGTTTTTT
TRBD1 | TRBJ2-7 | . | TRBV5-4 | CASSAGTGTYEQYF | TGTGCCAGCAGTGCCGGGACAGGGACCTACGAGCAGTACTTC
TRBD2 | TRBJ2-1 | . | TRBV7-9 | CASSPRTSGGYNEQFF | TGTGCCAGCAGCCCACGGACTAGCGGGGGGTACAATGAGCAGTTCTTC
. | TRBJ2-7 | few | TRBV11-1 | CASSLDIYEQYF | TGTGCCAGCAGCCTGGACATCTACGAGCAGTACTTC
TRBD1 | TRBJ2-7 | . | TRBV5-1 | CASSSGTGAYEQYF | TGCGCCAGCAGCTCCGGGACAGGGGCCTACGAGCAGTACTTC
TRBD1 | TRBJ2-7 | . | TRBV5-4 | CASSLPGQGPHEQYF | TGTGCCAGCAGCTTGCCGGGACAGGGCCCCCACGAGCAGTACTTC
TRBD1 | TRBJ2-1 | . | TRBV30 | CAWSTGQGNNEQFF | TGTGCCTGGAGTACTGGACAGGGGAACAATGAGCAGTTCTTC
. | TRBJ2-7 | . | TRBV30 | CAWSGSGYEQYF | TGTGCCTGGAGTGGATCGGGCTACGAGCAGTACTTC
TRBD1 | TRBJ2-6 | few | TRBV19 | CASSIPGQASGANVLTF | TGTGCCAGTAGTATTCCGGGACAGGCCTCTGGGGCCAACGTCCTGACTTTC
. | TRBJ1-4 | . | TRBV4-1 | CASSLTENEKLFF | TGCGCCAGCAGCCTAACCGAGAATGAAAAACTGTTTTTT
. | TRBJ2-7 | . | TRBV7-6 | CASSLAVRGGEQYF | TGTGCCAGCAGCTTAGCGGTCAGGGGAGGCGAGCAGTACTTC
TRBD1 | TRBJ1-5 | . | TRBV5-8 | CASSFGQGSQPQHF | TGTGCCAGCAGCTTCGGACAGGGCTCTCAGCCCCAGCATTTT
. | TRBJ2-7 | . | TRBV21-1 | CASSKQRMSRWGHLYEQYF | TGTGCCAGCAGTAAGCAGAGGATGAGCCGATGGGGCCATCTCTACGAGCAGTACTTC
. | TRBJ2-1 | . | TRBV11-2 | CASSSSRGNNEQFF | TGTGCCAGCAGCTCGTCCAGGGGAAACAATGAGCAGTTCTTC
. | TRBJ2-3 | . | TRBV9 | CASSVDFTDTQYF | TGTGCCAGCAGCGTAGACTTCACAGATACGCAGTATTTT
TRBD1 | TRBJ1-6 | . | TRBV30 | CAWARGTGNSPLHF | TGTGCCTGGGCACGAGGGACAGGGAATTCACCCCTCCACTTT
. | TRBJ1-5 | few | TRBV27 | CASSLTGYYSNQPQHF | TGTGCCAGCAGTTTAACGGGATATTATAGCAATCAGCCCCAGCATTTT